Each of the 16 T cell receptor beta chains below was sequenced from the same sample in a study of CD8 T cells in ankylosing spondylitis. MiXCR, applied by TCRdb to the 5' RACE reads, yields one record per CDR3 protein. There are about 130,000 distinct CDR3 sequences in the sample; about a tenth occur only once, and roughly 3.3% lies in the top ten. Sample: blood, either unsorted or a sorted T cell fraction (not recorded which). Receptors originate from a male donor with ankylosing spondylitis or in good health (not recorded which).

This clonotype came up many times. The chain recombines TRBV6-6 with TRBJ2-3, with D uncertain. This CDR3 comprises 12 residues. Between the trimmed V and J ends, which lost 3 bases and 4 bases, there was a span of 5 bases. From germline, CDR1 is MNHNY and CDR2 SVGAGI (reference sequence). CDR3 residues: CASSYPADTQYF. In DNA, the CDR3 is TGTGCCAGCAGTTATCCGGCAGATACGCAGTATTTT.

This clonotype was found many times. CDR3: CASSQDPARTSKEIQTQYF. The DNA of the CDR3 is TGCGCCAGCAGCCAAGATCCGGCCCGGACCAGCAAAGAAATCCAGACCCAGTACTTC. The chain recombines TRBV4-1 with TRBJ2-5, with D unclear. The CDR3 is made up of 19 amino acids. CDR1 and CDR2 from the germline V gene are MGHRA and YSYEKL. V lost 0 bases and J lost 6, with 26 bases in between.

For this clonotype: A much larger clonotype is one base distant, so this may be a read error. The J gene is TRBJ2-3, the V gene TRBV20-1; D perhaps matches TRBD2 (6 bases). The CDR3 has 15 residues. Germline CDR1 reads DFQATT; CDR2 reads SNEGSKA (reference sequence). As DNA, the CDR3 is TGCAGTGCTAGAGGGCCGACTAGTATCACAGATGCGCAGTATTTT. Its translation: CSARGPTSITDAQYF.

The sample holds many counts of this clonotype. The rearrangement links TRBV12-3 or TRBV12-4 to TRBJ1-2; a possible D gene is TRBD1 (5 bases). The CDR3 sequence is 13 residues long. V dropped 4 bases and J dropped 8 bases, with 14 bases sitting between them. The CDR3 DNA reads as TGTGCCAGCAGTTATTCCAGGGTAGACGGCTACACCTTC. It codes for CASSYSRVDGYTF.

This clonotype was detected many times. The genes are TRBV12-3 or TRBV12-4 and TRBJ2-7, with D uncertain. The germline V and J ends were trimmed by 2 bases and 2 bases, with 4 bases remaining between them. The CDR3 is 12 amino acids. The CDR3 spells CASSLHTYEQYF. CDR3 nucleotides: TGTGCCAGCAGTTTACACACCTACGAGCAGTACTTC.

The chain is built from TRBV6-1 and TRBJ2-7, with 11 bases matching TRBD2. Germline V gives CDR1 MNHNS, CDR2 SASEGT. The V gene end was trimmed by 6 bases and the J gene end by 2 bases; junction bases not matched to a gene: 9. The CDR3 length is 16 residues. CDR3 in amino acids: CASRGTGTSGTYEQYF. CDR3 coding DNA: TGTGCCAGCAGGGGGACCGGGACTAGCGGAACCTACGAGCAGTACTTC.

The chain is built from TRBV5-6 and TRBJ1-3, with unresolved D. With 4 bases removed from V and 0 bases from J, the gap between germline ends came to 2 bases. This CDR3 contains 12 residues. Germline loops: CDR1 SGHDT, CDR2 YYEEEE. CDR3 DNA sequence: TGTGCCAGCAGCGGCTCTGGAAACACCATATATTTT. Translated: CASSGSGNTIYF. The variable domain in full, with the rest retrieved from reference TRBV5-6 and TRBJ1-3, is DAGVTQSPTHLIKTRGQQVTLRCSPKSGHDTVSWYQQALGQGPQFIFQYYEEEERQRGNFPDRFSGHQFPNYSSELNVNALLLGDSALYLCASSGSGNTIYFGEGSWLTVV.

The J gene is TRBJ2-7, the V gene TRBV6-1, with TRBD1 identical over 10 bases. The CDR3 has 16 residues. Trimming removed 6 bases from V and 3 bases from J; junction bases left unmatched: 11. Germline V gives CDR1 MNHNS, CDR2 SASEGT. The CDR3 region has the DNA TGTGCCAGCAGGAAATTCGGGACAGGGGAATTCTACGAGCAGTACTTC. Protein: CASRKFGTGEFYEQYF.

This clonotype was counted ten times or more. The chain recombines TRBV7-9 with TRBJ2-3; 7 bases map to TRBD1. Germline loops: CDR1 SEHNR, CDR2 FQNEAQ (reference sequence). Trimming cost V 8 bases and J 2 bases; bases outside gene matches: 4. This CDR3 comprises 13 residues. The CDR3: CASLGQNTDTQYF. CDR3 sequence (DNA): TGTGCCAGCCTGGGACAGAACACAGATACGCAGTATTTT.

The table lists this clonotype with many counts. The chain couples TRBV7-2 to TRBJ2-7, with a tentative D call TRBD2 (5 bases). The CDR3 runs 14 residues. Germline CDR1 reads SGHTA; CDR2 reads FQGNSA. V shed 2 bases and J shed 3 bases, with 11 bases lying between them. The CDR3 region is CASSLYPGNYEQYF. The CDR3 DNA reads as TGTGCCAGCAGCTTATATCCGGGAAACTACGAGCAGTACTTC.

This clonotype was detected many times. The rearrangement links TRBV12-3 or TRBV12-4 to TRBJ2-7; D gene uncertain. This CDR3 contains 14 residues. With 6 bases removed from V and 2 bases from J, the gap between germline ends came to 14 bases. The CDR3 is CASSSDSEAYEQYF. The CDR3 DNA reads as TGTGCCAGCAGCTCAGACTCCGAAGCCTACGAGCAGTACTTC.

This chain joins TRBV7-2 and TRBJ2-3; D gene uncertain. The V and J ends lost 4 bases and 1 base respectively, with 9 bases between them. CDR3 length: 14 residues. From germline, CDR1 is SGHTA and CDR2 FQGNSA. The CDR3 protein is CASSSDRRTDTQYF. The DNA for the CDR3 is TGTGCCAGCAGCTCGGATCGCCGCACAGATACGCAGTATTTT.

This clonotype was seen at least ten times. This sequence joins TRBV5-1 and TRBJ2-7; 10 nucleotides agree with TRBD2. The CDR3 contains 15 residues. Germline V CDR1 and CDR2: SGHRS, YFSETQ. V shed 2 bases, J shed 3 bases, and the junction held 5 bases outside the gene matches. The CDR3 region is CASSFIAGGYYEQYF. The DNA of the CDR3 is TGCGCCAGCAGCTTCATAGCGGGAGGCTACTACGAGCAGTACTTC.

This clonotype showed up many times. This chain uses TRBV20-1 with TRBJ2-7; 11 bases are shared with TRBD2. J lost 3 bases, V lost 1 base, and 2 bases had no gene match. The CDR3 has 14 amino acids. Germline V gene sequence: CDR1 DFQATT, CDR2 SNEGSKA (reference sequence). The CDR3 is CSARGLAGIYEQYF. CDR3 nucleotide sequence: TGCAGTGCTAGAGGACTAGCGGGGATCTACGAGCAGTACTTC.

This rearrangement joins TRBV5-1 to TRBJ2-1; D perhaps matches TRBD1 (5 bases). Germline V gene lookup returns CDR1 SGHRS and CDR2 YFSETQ. Trimming cost V 1 base and J 0 bases, with 8 bases left between them. The CDR3 runs 15 residues. CDR3 sequence (DNA): TGCGCCAGCAGCTTGTTGGGGCACTCCTACAATGAGCAGTTCTTC. Amino acids: CASSLLGHSYNEQFF. Complete variable domain (other parts from reference TRBV5-1 and TRBJ2-1): KAGVTQTPRYLIKTRGQQVTLSCSPISGHRSVSWYQQTPGQGLQFLFEYFSETQRNKGNFPGRFSGRQFSNSRSEMNVSTLELGDSALYLCASSLLGHSYNEQFFGPGTRLTVL.

The chain joins TRBV4-3 to TRBJ2-7; TRBD2 matches at 9 bases. In germline, CDR1 is LGHNA, CDR2 YSLEER. The V gene end was trimmed by 1 base and the J gene end by 7 bases; junction bases not matched to a gene: 5. This CDR3 has 14 amino acids. The CDR3 here is CASSQVAGVGEQYF. CDR3 bases: TGCGCCAGCAGCCAAGTAGCGGGAGTAGGTGAGCAGTACTTC.